This T cell receptor (beta chain) was captured in a study of shared clonotypes between healthy human individuals. Study results and limitations: Clonotypes shared by all four donors outscored non-shared clonotypes in generation probability. Sequencing of the sorted subsets was shown by rarefaction to be incomplete despite large depth.

Trimming took 0 bases from V and 3 from J, leaving 12 bases between them. The V gene's germline CDR1 is MNHNY and CDR2 SVGAGI (reference sequence). The CDR3 consists of 15 residues. With regard to this clone: Its antigen is not known.

Donation came from healthy HIV-negative adults that had no recent acute infections or vaccinations. In the original analysis: Filtering differed since immunoSEQ provided only junctions, with no quality scores. Sequencing used immunoSEQ multiplex PCR; TCRdb keeps in-frame clones, though not all of them. V, J and clone size reflect that table, while D and trimming were determined from the DNA. The repertoire includes 1.6 million or so clones, about 98.5% of them detected once, and 0.36% sits in the top ten. This receptor was identified in a young man in good health. The chain recombines TRBV6-6 with TRBJ2-7, with D maybe TRBD2 (7 bases). Sequencing was carried out using naive CD4+ T cells sorted from blood. Subset indicated: CD45RA+ positively selected. In DNA form, the CDR3 reads TGTGCCAGCAGTTACTCGGGGAGGGGGGGCTACGAGCAGTACTTC. Its translation is CASSYSGRGGYEQYF.